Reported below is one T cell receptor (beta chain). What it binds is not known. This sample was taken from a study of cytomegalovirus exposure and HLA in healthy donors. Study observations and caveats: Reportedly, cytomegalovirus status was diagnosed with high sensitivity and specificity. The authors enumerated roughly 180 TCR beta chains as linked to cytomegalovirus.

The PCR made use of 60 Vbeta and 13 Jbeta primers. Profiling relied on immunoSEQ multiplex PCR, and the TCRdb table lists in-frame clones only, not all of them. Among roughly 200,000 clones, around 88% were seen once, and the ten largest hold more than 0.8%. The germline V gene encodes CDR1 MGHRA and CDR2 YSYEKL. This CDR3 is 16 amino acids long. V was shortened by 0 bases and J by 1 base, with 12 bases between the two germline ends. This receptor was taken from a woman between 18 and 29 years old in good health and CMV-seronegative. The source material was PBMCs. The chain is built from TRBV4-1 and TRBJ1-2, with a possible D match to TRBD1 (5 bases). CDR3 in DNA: TGCGCCAGCAGCCAAGATACCCGGGGGGTTAACTATGGCTACACCTTC. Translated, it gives CASSQDTRGVNYGYTF.